A selection of T cell receptor beta chains follows, all from one sample in a study of B cell selection in AIRE deficiency. Libraries were prepared by immunoSEQ multiplex PCR; TCRdb keeps only in-frame clonotypes and omits some of them. Of 20,000 to 25,000 clones listed, 95% to 98% were seen once; the top ten hold over 0.15%. Sequenced input: conventional CD4+ T cells sorted from PBMCs. These receptors all stem from a human donor with AIRE deficiency. Both conserved end residues are part of each CDR3. D genes are given only for firm matches.

cdr3_length: 14; v_call: TRBV11-3; d_call: -; j_call: TRBJ1-1; cdr3_nt: TGTGCCAGCAGCTTGACTGGCCGGGGGACTGAAGCTTTCTTT; cdr3_aa: CASSLTGRGTEAFF
cdr3_length: 13; v_call: TRBV6-5; d_call: -; j_call: TRBJ1-5; cdr3_nt: TGTGCCAGCAGGGAAGATAGCAATCAGCCCCAGCATTTT; cdr3_aa: CASREDSNQPQHF
cdr3_length: 14; v_call: TRBV18; d_call: -; j_call: TRBJ1-6; cdr3_nt: TGTGCCAGCTCACCTACCGGGGGGTTGAGGGCCCTCCACTTT; cdr3_aa: CASSPTGGLRALHF
cdr3_length: 16; v_call: TRBV4-3; d_call: TRBD1; j_call: TRBJ1-6; cdr3_nt: TGCGCCAGCAGCCGCCTGACAGGGTTTGATAATTCACCCCTCCACTTT; cdr3_aa: CASSRLTGFDNSPLHF
cdr3_length: 14; v_call: TRBV2; d_call: -; j_call: TRBJ2-5; cdr3_nt: TGTGCCAGTAGCGCCCCTGCCAGCCTGGAGACCCAGTACTTC; cdr3_aa: CASSAPASLETQYF
cdr3_length: 17; v_call: TRBV7-9; d_call: TRBD1; j_call: TRBJ1-2; cdr3_nt: TGTGCCAGCAGCCCAACAGGGGGCGTATTGGCGAACTATGGCTACACCTTC; cdr3_aa: CASSPTGGVLANYGYTF
cdr3_length: 17; v_call: TRBV28; d_call: -; j_call: TRBJ1-5; cdr3_nt: TGTGCCAGCCATACGCACGGGGGCAGACAGAGAGGGCAGCCCCAGCATTTT; cdr3_aa: CASHTHGGRQRGQPQHF
cdr3_length: 16; v_call: TRBV4-2; d_call: -; j_call: TRBJ2-7; cdr3_nt: TGTGCCAGCAGCCAAGATGGGGCGGACCGCTCCTACGAGCAGTACTTC; cdr3_aa: CASSQDGADRSYEQYF
cdr3_length: 15; v_call: TRBV19; d_call: -; j_call: TRBJ1-1; cdr3_nt: TGTGCCAGTAGTATAGGGTCCCTGCCGAACACTGAAGCTTTCTTT; cdr3_aa: CASSIGSLPNTEAFF
cdr3_length: 14; v_call: TRBV18; d_call: -; j_call: TRBJ1-1; cdr3_nt: TGTGCCAGCTCACCAGTGGGCAGGAACACTGAAGCTTTCTTT; cdr3_aa: CASSPVGRNTEAFF
cdr3_length: 15; v_call: TRBV10-3; d_call: TRBD1; j_call: TRBJ1-1; cdr3_nt: TGTGCCATCAGTGAGTCGGACAGGCTGAACACTGAAGCTTTCTTT; cdr3_aa: CAISESDRLNTEAFF
cdr3_length: 14; v_call: TRBV11-3; d_call: -; j_call: TRBJ2-1; cdr3_nt: TGTGCCAGCAGCTTAGGGACCGTATACAATGAGCAGTTCTTC; cdr3_aa: CASSLGTVYNEQFF
cdr3_length: 17; v_call: TRBV5-1; d_call: TRBD2; j_call: TRBJ2-3; cdr3_nt: TGCGCCAGCAGCCCCGGGGCCATGGGACTAGCGGCAAGTACGCAGTATTTT; cdr3_aa: CASSPGAMGLAASTQYF
cdr3_length: 14; v_call: TRBV28; d_call: -; j_call: TRBJ2-7; cdr3_nt: TGTGCCACCCGACCGGGGTACAGCTCCTACGAGCAGTACTTC; cdr3_aa: CATRPGYSSYEQYF
cdr3_length: 18; v_call: TRBV7-2; d_call: TRBD1; j_call: TRBJ2-5; cdr3_nt: TGTGCCAGCAGCTTAAGACAGGGGGCCGGTAGGGGGCAAGAGACCCAGTACTTC; cdr3_aa: CASSLRQGAGRGQETQYF
cdr3_length: 14; v_call: TRBV10-3; d_call: TRBD1; j_call: TRBJ2-4; cdr3_nt: TGTGCCATCAGTGACACCCGACAGGGAAACATTCAGTACTTC; cdr3_aa: CAISDTRQGNIQYF
cdr3_length: 16; v_call: TRBV21-1; d_call: -; j_call: TRBJ2-3; cdr3_nt: TGTGCCAGCAGCAAAAGGGGGACTAGCGGGACAGATACGCAGTATTTT; cdr3_aa: CASSKRGTSGTDTQYF
cdr3_length: 15; v_call: TRBV28; d_call: -; j_call: TRBJ2-2; cdr3_nt: TGTGCCAGCAGTTCGTTTCCGGGTCGCGCCGGGGAGCTGTTTTTT; cdr3_aa: CASSSFPGRAGELFF
cdr3_length: 15; v_call: TRBV7-3; d_call: -; j_call: TRBJ2-2; cdr3_nt: TGTGCCAGCCGTGGGGTAGCAGGGAACACCGGGGAGCTGTTTTTT; cdr3_aa: CASRGVAGNTGELFF
cdr3_length: 13; v_call: TRBV28; d_call: -; j_call: TRBJ1-2; cdr3_nt: TGTGCCAGCAGTAGACAGCTTAACTATGGCTACACCTTC; cdr3_aa: CASSRQLNYGYTF